This TCR beta chain appears in the sequencing data of a study of CXCR3-negative and CXCR3-positive naive CD8 T cells. Study context: A total of 120 million to 150 million TRB reads was generated, with about 1.5 +/- 0.3 million per library. Study-wide findings and caveats: Cryopreservation partially decreased CXCR3 expression, and most assays used fresh PBMCs. Comparably high diversity was seen in both naive subsets, and much lower diversity in memory CD8+ cells.

Concerning this clonotype itself: Its antigen is undetermined.

CDR1 SGHTA and CDR2 FQGTGA come from the germline V gene. This CDR3 comprises 16 residues. Preparation of TRB cDNA libraries relied on 5' RACE carrying UMI labels. TCRdb derives one entry per CDR3 protein from the 5' RACE reads, leaving out DNA. The specimen's table records over 80,000 distinct CDR3 sequences. The TCR was taken from a human donor in good health. Some clones in this sample may be carry-over from other donors' samples. The chain links TRBV7-3 to TRBJ2-1; TCRdb designates TRBD1, a call that cannot be tested without DNA. Sample: naive CXCR3- CD8+ T cells from blood. As for subset: CD45RO-CCR7+CD27+CD95- naive CD8+ T cells lacking CXCR3 (TNR3-). CDR3: CASSLRGGQVNNEQFF.